These T cell receptor beta chains were read from a single sample in a study of T-cell memory formation after mild COVID-19. Each CDR3 protein is one row after TCRdb ran MiXCR on the 5' RACE reads. This table holds around 300,000 distinct CDR3 sequences, approximately 19% found once. The sample was PBMCs or a T cell subset sorted from them (not recorded which). The origin of the receptors is a man between 18 and 35 years old who had mild COVID-19 (a few samples of this study predate the infection). Cell type and time point are not known. Each CDR3 is given with its conserved first and last residue. D genes are given only for firm matches. Rows give clone size only sometimes, using once, few, many, or a class for an expanded clone.

clone size	V gene	D gene	J gene	CDR3 protein	CDR3 DNA
few	TRBV30	-	TRBJ2-7	CAWKNYEQYF	TGTGCCTGGAAGAACTACGAGCAGTACTTC
-	TRBV12-3/TRBV12-4	TRBD2	TRBJ2-4	CASSLRGVGKNIQYF	TGTGCCAGCAGTTTGCGGGGGGTCGGCAAAAACATTCAGTACTTC
few	TRBV4-1	-	TRBJ2-4	CASSQSPDPAKNIQYF	TGCGCCAGCAGCCAATCACCGGACCCAGCCAAAAACATTCAGTACTTC
many	TRBV4-3	TRBD1	TRBJ2-5	CASSQRGQETQYF	TGCGCCAGCAGCCAAAGGGGGCAGGAGACCCAGTACTTC
-	TRBV6-2/TRBV6-3	TRBD2	TRBJ2-2	CASSYFLGEGKGTGELFF	TGTGCCAGCAGTTACTTCCTAGGGGAGGGTAAAGGCACCGGGGAGCTGTTTTTT
few	TRBV9	TRBD2	TRBJ2-5	CASSHGAGSRETQYF	TGTGCCAGCAGCCATGGAGCGGGGTCCAGGGAGACCCAGTACTTC
few	TRBV6-6	-	TRBJ2-2	CASSHRGRGTGELFF	TGTGCCAGCAGTCACCGGGGGCGCGGCACCGGGGAGCTGTTTTTT
few	TRBV29-1	TRBD2	TRBJ2-3	CSVVFGIAGTGGTDTQYF	TGCAGCGTTGTATTCGGTATAGCGGGGACTGGAGGAACAGATACGCAGTATTTT
few	TRBV20-1	TRBD1	TRBJ1-1	CSARDTGGTEAFF	TGCAGTGCTAGAGATACAGGGGGCACTGAAGCTTTCTTT
-	TRBV24-1	TRBD2	TRBJ2-1	CATSDPGGGKWFF	TGTGCCACCAGTGATCCCGGGGGGGGAAAGTGGTTCTTC
-	TRBV4-1	-	TRBJ2-1	CASSFLGGLNEQFF	TGCGCCAGCAGCTTTCTGGGCGGGCTCAATGAGCAGTTCTTC
few	TRBV2	-	TRBJ1-3	CASSVPSSGNTIYF	TGTGCCAGCAGTGTTCCGAGCTCTGGAAACACCATATATTTT
few	TRBV4-1	-	TRBJ2-2	CASRPRAGNSGELFF	TGCGCCAGCAGGCCTCGGGCAGGCAACTCCGGGGAGCTGTTTTTT
many	TRBV6-5	-	TRBJ1-4	CASRTGREKLFF	TGTGCCAGCAGGACGGGCAGGGAAAAACTGTTTTTT
-	TRBV7-9	-	TRBJ2-3	CASSFPRDPADTQYF	TGTGCCAGCAGCTTTCCCAGGGACCCTGCAGATACGCAGTATTTT
-	TRBV20-1	TRBD1	TRBJ1-4	CSANRPGQGNEKLFF	TGCAGTGCTAACAGACCGGGACAGGGGAATGAAAAACTGTTTTTT
many	TRBV13	TRBD1	TRBJ1-2	CASSLGTGGGYTF	TGTGCCAGCAGCTTAGGGACAGGGGGTGGCTACACCTTC
-	TRBV12-3/TRBV12-4	-	TRBJ1-3	CASSLAVLNTIYF	TGTGCCAGCAGTTTAGCGGTCCTTAACACCATATATTTT
-	TRBV9	-	TRBJ1-3	CASSVADPGVNTIYF	TGTGCCAGCAGCGTAGCTGATCCTGGTGTAAACACCATATATTTT
few	TRBV5-5	-	TRBJ2-3	CASSLGVRPTDTQYF	TGTGCCAGCAGCTTGGGTGTGAGGCCCACAGATACGCAGTATTTT
many	TRBV3-1	TRBD1	TRBJ2-1	CASSQARDRVANEQFF	TGTGCCAGCAGCCAGGCCCGGGACAGGGTGGCCAATGAGCAGTTCTTC
-	TRBV7-2	-	TRBJ2-1	CASSSPGTSILDEQFF	TGTGCCAGCAGCTCGCCCGGGACAAGTATACTTGATGAGCAGTTCTTC
-	TRBV7-9	-	TRBJ1-4	CATDGGDVTNEKLFF	TGTGCCACCGACGGGGGGGACGTAACTAATGAAAAACTGTTTTTT
-	TRBV6-5	TRBD1	TRBJ1-3	CASRSLGTGGSRSGNTIYF	TGTGCCAGCAGATCCCTGGGGACAGGGGGCTCCCGCTCTGGAAACACCATATATTTT
-	TRBV7-2	TRBD2	TRBJ2-3	CASSLRGPGGGGRDTQYF	TGTGCCAGCAGCTTAAGAGGGCCTGGCGGGGGGGGCAGAGATACGCAGTATTTT
-	TRBV5-4	TRBD1	TRBJ2-5	CASSLGPGTGETQYF	TGTGCCAGCAGCTTGGGTCCCGGGACAGGGGAGACCCAGTACTTC
-	TRBV29-1	-	TRBJ2-5	CSVVGGSGETQYF	TGCAGCGTTGTCGGGGGCAGTGGAGAGACCCAGTACTTC
once	TRBV4-2	-	TRBJ1-2	CASSQAVGDGYTF	TGTGCCAGCAGCCAAGCGGTAGGAGATGGCTACACCTTC
-	TRBV10-3	TRBD1	TRBJ1-1	CAIKGQGGMNTEAFF	TGTGCCATCAAAGGACAGGGAGGTATGAACACTGAAGCTTTCTTT
-	TRBV4-1	-	TRBJ2-7	CASSQDDYEQYF	TGCGCCAGCAGCCAGGATGACTACGAGCAGTACTTC
few	TRBV5-6	-	TRBJ2-2	CASSLFIGQTNTGELFF	TGTGCCAGCAGCTTGTTCATCGGCCAAACGAACACCGGGGAGCTGTTTTTT
-	TRBV12-3/TRBV12-4	-	TRBJ1-1	CASSDTRSEAFF	TGTGCCAGCAGTGATACCAGGTCGGAAGCTTTCTTT
few	TRBV29-1	-	TRBJ1-4	CSVVNEKLFF	TGCAGCGTCGTTAATGAAAAACTGTTTTTT
-	TRBV5-5	-	TRBJ2-1	CASIGLPGGGEQFF	TGTGCCAGCATCGGTCTCCCGGGGGGCGGTGAGCAGTTCTTC
-	TRBV12-3/TRBV12-4	TRBD2	TRBJ2-3	CAAAGGLVKDTQYF	TGTGCCGCCGCCGGGGGACTAGTCAAAGATACGCAGTATTTT
-	TRBV7-2	-	TRBJ1-2	CASSSGTDTYGYTF	TGTGCCAGCAGCTCCGGGACGGATACCTATGGCTACACCTTC
-	TRBV28	-	TRBJ2-1	CASSQGTARPFF	TGTGCCAGCAGTCAGGGGACTGCCCGACCGTTCTTC
-	TRBV5-4	-	TRBJ2-5	CASFHTTQETQYF	TGTGCCAGCTTCCACACCACCCAGGAGACCCAGTACTTC
few	TRBV5-6	-	TRBJ1-1	CASSLGPGRSAQGTEAFF	TGTGCCAGCAGCTTGGGACCGGGCAGGTCCGCACAAGGCACTGAAGCTTTCTTT
many	TRBV7-9	-	TRBJ1-1	CASSSRANTEAFF	TGTGCCAGCAGCTCCCGGGCGAACACTGAAGCTTTCTTT
-	TRBV7-2	TRBD2	TRBJ2-5	CASRTSGGAETQYF	TGTGCCAGCAGGACTAGCGGGGGTGCGGAGACCCAGTACTTC
-	TRBV5-1	-	TRBJ2-5	CASSQSREQTQYF	TGCGCCAGCAGCCAGTCTAGAGAGCAGACCCAGTACTTC
few	TRBV20-1	TRBD2	TRBJ2-3	CSRTSAAGGTDTQYF	TGCAGCAGAACGTCCGCAGCGGGGGGCACAGATACGCAGTATTTT
-	TRBV12-3/TRBV12-4	TRBD1	TRBJ1-2	CASRQTGEYYGYTF	TGTGCCAGCAGGCAGACAGGGGAGTACTATGGCTACACCTTC
few	TRBV6-5	TRBD1	TRBJ2-7	CASSYAGTGAKYEYF	TGTGCCAGCAGTTACGCCGGGACAGGGGCCAAGTACGAGTACTTC
many	TRBV18	-	TRBJ1-2	CASSPDGARLRSAFNYGYTF	TGTGCCAGCTCACCGGACGGAGCACGCCTGAGATCAGCTTTTAACTATGGCTACACCTTC